The subject of this entry is one T cell receptor beta chain. TCRB CDR3 was amplified from 2 ug genomic DNA or less. Generated by immunoSEQ multiplex PCR, the TCRdb table keeps only in-frame clones and is missing some. The table has tens of thousands of clones, more than 75% seen once. These data originate in a study of glioma-infiltrating T cells after dendritic cell vaccination. Overall study: Treatment, given 2003 to 2012, was autologous tumor lysate-pulsed dendritic cell vaccination.

Germline lookup yields CDR1 SGHNT and CDR2 YENEEA. After removal of 5 bases from V and 6 bases from J, the junction contained 12 bases not matched to a gene. There are 16 residues in the CDR3. The source was blood, collected before dendritic cell vaccination. This clonotype originated in a human donor with glioblastoma. The V gene is TRBV11-3, the J gene TRBJ2-1; 8 bases align to TRBD2. In DNA form, the CDR3 reads TGTGCCAGCAGCCGAAACGGGCGGGGGGCAACCAATGAGCAGTTCTTC. Translation: CASSRNGRGATNEQFF.